What follows describes a single T cell receptor beta chain. Its target is not known. Naive CD8 cells were CD45RO-negative, positively selected for CCR7, excluding terminally differentiated effector memory CD45RA+ cells. The data derive from a study of shared clonotypes between healthy human individuals. General study points: A handful of donors shared approximately 5% of their naive CD4 clonotypes. Generally, naive subsets (rather than memory subsets) showed larger estimated richness.

TCRdb keeps only in-frame clones here, not all; method: immunoSEQ multiplex PCR. The table records some 600,000 clones, 95% to 97% of them present only once. Trimming cost V 3 bases and J 5 bases, with 13 bases left between them. Germline-derived CDR1 and CDR2 are LNHDA and SQIVND (reference sequence). The CDR3 totals 14 residues. Sequencing was done on a sample of naive CD8+ T cells sorted from blood. The receptor was isolated from a woman aged 30 to 39 in good health. V and J are TRBV19 and TRBJ2-5; possibly TRBD1 for D (5 bases). The CDR3 DNA is TGTGCCAGTAGTATCTCGCAGGGCAGGGAGACCCAGTACTTC. Translated: CASSISQGRETQYF.